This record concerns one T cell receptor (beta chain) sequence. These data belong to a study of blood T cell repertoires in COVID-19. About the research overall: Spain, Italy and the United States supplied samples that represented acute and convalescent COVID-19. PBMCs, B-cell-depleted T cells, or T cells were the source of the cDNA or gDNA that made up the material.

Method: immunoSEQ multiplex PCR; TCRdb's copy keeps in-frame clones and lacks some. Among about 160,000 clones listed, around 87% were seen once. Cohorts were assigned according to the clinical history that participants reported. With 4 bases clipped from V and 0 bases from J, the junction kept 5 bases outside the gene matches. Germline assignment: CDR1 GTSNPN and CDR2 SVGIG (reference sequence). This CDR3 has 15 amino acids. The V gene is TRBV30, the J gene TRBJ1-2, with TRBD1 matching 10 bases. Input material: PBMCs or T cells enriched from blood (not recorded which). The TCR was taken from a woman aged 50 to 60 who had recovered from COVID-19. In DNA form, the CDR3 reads TGTGCCTGGAATGACAGGGGGCGAGCTAACTATGGCTACACCTTC. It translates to CAWNDRGRANYGYTF. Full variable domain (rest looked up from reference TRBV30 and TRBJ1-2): SQTIHQWPATLVQPVGSPLSLECTVEGTSNPNLYWYRQAAGRGLQLLFYSVGIGQISSEVPQNLSASRPQDRQFILSSKKLLLSDSGFYLCAWNDRGRANYGYTFGSGTRLTVV.